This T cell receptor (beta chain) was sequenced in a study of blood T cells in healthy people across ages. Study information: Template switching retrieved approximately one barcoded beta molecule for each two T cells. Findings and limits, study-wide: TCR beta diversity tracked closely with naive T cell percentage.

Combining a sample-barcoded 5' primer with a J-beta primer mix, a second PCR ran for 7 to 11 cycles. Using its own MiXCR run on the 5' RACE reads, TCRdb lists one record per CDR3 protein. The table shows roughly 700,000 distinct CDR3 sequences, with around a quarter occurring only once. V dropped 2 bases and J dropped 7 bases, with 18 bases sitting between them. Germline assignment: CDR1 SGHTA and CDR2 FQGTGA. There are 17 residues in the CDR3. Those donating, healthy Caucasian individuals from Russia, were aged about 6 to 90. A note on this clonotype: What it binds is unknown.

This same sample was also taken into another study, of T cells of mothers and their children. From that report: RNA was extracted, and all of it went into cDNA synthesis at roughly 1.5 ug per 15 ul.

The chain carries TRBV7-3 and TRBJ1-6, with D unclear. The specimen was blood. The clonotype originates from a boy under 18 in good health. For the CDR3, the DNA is TGTGCCAGCAGCTTATCCCTTCCGGCAGGAAACAATTCACCCCTCCACTTT. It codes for CASSLSLPAGNNSPLHF.